A selection of T cell receptor beta chains follows, all from one sample in a study of shared clonotypes between healthy human individuals. Data came from immunoSEQ multiplex PCR; TCRdb stores just in-frame clones and leaves some out. The table shows about 660,000 clones, with approximately 79% occurring only once. Material: memory CD4+ T cells sorted from blood. Receptor source: a woman aged 25-40 years in good health. Each CDR3 is given with its conserved first and last residue. The D gene is left open where the match is weak. The listing skips clone size in some rows; elsewhere it reads once, few, many or a size class.

v_call	d_call	clone_size	j_call	cdr3_aa	cdr3_nt
TRBV10-3	-	-	TRBJ2-6	CAIRGREAGANVLTF	TGTGCCATCAGGGGAAGGGAAGCTGGGGCCAACGTCCTGACTTTC
TRBV19	-	many	TRBJ1-5	CASTTGAGQPQHF	TGTGCCAGTACTACAGGTGCTGGACAGCCCCAGCATTTT
TRBV18	-	-	TRBJ2-7	CASSTGSSYEQYF	TGTGCCAGCTCGACCGGGAGCTCCTACGAGCAGTACTTC
TRBV19	-	-	TRBJ1-2	CASRPRGEGNYGYTF	TGTGCCAGTAGGCCTCGGGGGGAAGGGAACTATGGCTACACCTTC
TRBV12-5	TRBD2	-	TRBJ2-2	CASGLVHGGSFYTGELFF	TGTGCTAGTGGTTTGGTACATGGCGGGAGCTTTTACACCGGGGAGCTGTTTTTT
TRBV6-5	TRBD2	many	TRBJ2-2	CASSSLAGGTGELFF	TGTGCCAGCAGTTCCCTAGCGGGAGGTACCGGGGAGCTGTTTTTT
TRBV7-3	TRBD1	-	TRBJ2-7	CASSLDRGYEQYF	TGTGCCAGCAGCTTAGACAGGGGCTACGAGCAGTACTTC
TRBV5-6	-	-	TRBJ1-1	CASSLASRYDTEAFF	TGTGCCAGCAGCTTGGCCTCCCGGTACGACACTGAAGCTTTCTTT
TRBV25-1	-	-	TRBJ2-3	CASSRGTTDTQYF	TGTGCCAGCAGTCGCGGGACCACAGATACGCAGTATTTT
TRBV10-3	TRBD2	-	TRBJ2-1	CAVGLAEYNEQFF	TGTGCCGTCGGACTAGCGGAGTACAATGAGCAGTTCTTC
TRBV10-3	TRBD1	once	TRBJ2-7	CAIAGTDTYEQYF	TGTGCCATCGCTGGGACAGATACCTACGAGCAGTACTTC
TRBV10-2	-	-	TRBJ2-7	CASSESSGLGEQYF	TGCGCCAGCAGTGAGTCGTCGGGGTTGGGCGAGCAGTACTTC
TRBV5-5	TRBD2	few	TRBJ2-7	CASSRGLAGGSYEQYF	TGTGCCAGCAGCCGGGGGCTGGCGGGAGGATCATACGAGCAGTACTTC
TRBV19	-	-	TRBJ2-1	CASSIVGWGSYNEQFF	TGTGCCAGTAGTATTGTCGGGTGGGGCTCCTACAATGAGCAGTTCTTC
TRBV5-1	-	-	TRBJ2-7	CASSFRGRPTYEQYF	TGCGCCAGCAGCTTTAGGGGACGACCTACCTACGAGCAGTACTTC
TRBV2	-	-	TRBJ2-1	CASSDPTFSYNEQFF	TGTGCCAGCAGTGACCCTACCTTCTCCTACAATGAGCAGTTCTTC